This T cell receptor (beta chain) was identified in a study of shared clonotypes between healthy human individuals. CDR3 length: 16 residues. The V and J ends lost 6 bases and 4 bases respectively, with 21 bases between them. CDR1 and CDR2 (germline): LNHDA, SQIVND (reference sequence). For this clone: A much more abundant neighbour one base away suggests this may be a read error. This specimen includes other DNA sequences encoding the same CDR3.

It was on ten immunoSEQ deep assay plates that unsorted PBMC DNA was sequenced. In the authors' workflow: Filtering differed because ImmunoSEQ produced junction-only sequences that carried no quality scores. Here immunoSEQ multiplex PCR was the method, and the copy in TCRdb shows in-frame clones only, minus some. V and J calls and clone size are given by that table; D and trimming were obtained from the DNA. The data hold around 500,000 clones, with over 75% observed a single time. V gene TRBV19 combines with J gene TRBJ1-2; D ambiguous. This TCR was sampled from a woman aged 40 to 50 in good health. Some clones in this sample may be carry-over from other donors' samples. The sequenced sample was PBMCs. The CDR3 reads CASSGPAFGDSYGYTF. The CDR3 DNA reads TGTGCCAGTAGCGGCCCCGCTTTTGGAGATTCCTATGGCTACACCTTC.